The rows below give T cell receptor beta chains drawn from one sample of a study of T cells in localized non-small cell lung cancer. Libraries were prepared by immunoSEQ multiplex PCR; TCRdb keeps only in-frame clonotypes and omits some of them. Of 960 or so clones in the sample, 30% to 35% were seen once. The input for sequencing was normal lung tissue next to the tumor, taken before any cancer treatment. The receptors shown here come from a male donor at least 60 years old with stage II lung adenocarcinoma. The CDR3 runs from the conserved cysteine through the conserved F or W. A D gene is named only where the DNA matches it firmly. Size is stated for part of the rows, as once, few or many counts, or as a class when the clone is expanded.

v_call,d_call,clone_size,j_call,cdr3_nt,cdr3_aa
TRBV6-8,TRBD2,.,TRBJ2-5,TGTGCCATCAGAGGCTCAGCGGGAGAAGAGACCCAGTACTTC,CAIRGSAGEETQYF
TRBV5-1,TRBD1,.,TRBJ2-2,TGCGCCAGCAGCTTGGGACAGGGGAACACCGGGGAGCTGTTTTTT,CASSLGQGNTGELFF
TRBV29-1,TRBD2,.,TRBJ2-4,TGCAGCGTTGAAGCTCCGGGTGGGGAGGGTGCCAAAAACATTCAGTACTTC,CSVEAPGGEGAKNIQYF
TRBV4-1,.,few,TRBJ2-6,TGCGCCAGCAGCCAAGATCCAGGGTTAGGGGCCAACGTCCTGACTTTC,CASSQDPGLGANVLTF
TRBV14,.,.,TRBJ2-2,TGTGCCAGCAGCCATCTCCGGACCGGGGAGCTGTTTTTT,CASSHLRTGELFF
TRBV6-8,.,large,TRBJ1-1,TGTGCCAGCAGAGCTGACAGATTCAACACTGAAGCTTTCTTT,CASRADRFNTEAFF
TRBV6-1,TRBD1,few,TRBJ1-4,TGTGCCAGCAGTGAAGCCCGGGACAGGGGACTGTTTTTT,CASSEARDRGLFF
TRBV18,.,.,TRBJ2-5,TGTGCCAGCTCACCACCTGCAGGACAGTTGGAGACCCAGTACTTC,CASSPPAGQLETQYF
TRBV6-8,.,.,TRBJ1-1,TGTGCCAGCAGTCAAGGGACGGTGAACACTGAAGCTTTCTTT,CASSQGTVNTEAFF
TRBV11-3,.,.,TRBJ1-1,TGTGCCAGCAGCTTAGGCACTCGGGTGAACACTGAAGCTTTCTTT,CASSLGTRVNTEAFF
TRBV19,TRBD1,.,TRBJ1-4,TGTGCCAGTTCGGGACAGCTTAATGAAAAACTGTTTTTT,CASSGQLNEKLFF
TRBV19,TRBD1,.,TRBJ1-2,TGTGCCAGCCGGACCGGGACAGGGGGCGGCTATGGCTACACCTTC,CASRTGTGGGYGYTF
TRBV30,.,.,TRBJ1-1,TGTGCCTGGAGTAAAAACTTATACACTGAAGCTTTCTTT,CAWSKNLYTEAFF
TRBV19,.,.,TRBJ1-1,TGTGCCAGTAGCCGAAGGGGGGCACAAGAAGCTTTCTTT,CASSRRGAQEAFF
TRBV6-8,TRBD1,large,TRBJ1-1,TGTGCCAGCAAACCCGGACAGGGGGCCGCTGAAGCTTTCTTT,CASKPGQGAAEAFF
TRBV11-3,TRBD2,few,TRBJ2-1,TGTGCCAGCAGCTCGCGGGGACTAGCGGGAGAAGGCAATGAGCAGTTCTTC,CASSSRGLAGEGNEQFF
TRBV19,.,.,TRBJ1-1,TGTGCCAGTAGTTTGGGACAAGGGGGTGACTGGGCTGAAGCTTTCTTT,CASSLGQGGDWAEAFF
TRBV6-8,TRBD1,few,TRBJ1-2,TGTGCCAGCTTTGCTGACAGGGGGCCCTATGGCTACACCTTC,CASFADRGPYGYTF
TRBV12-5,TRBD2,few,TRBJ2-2,TGTGCCAGCCGGGCTAGCGGATTCACCGGGGAGCTGTTTTTT,CASRASGFTGELFF
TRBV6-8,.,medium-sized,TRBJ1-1,TGTGCCACCTACTACTCAGGGGCCATGATGAACACTGAAGCTTTCTTT,CATYYSGAMMNTEAFF
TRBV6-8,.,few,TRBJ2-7,TGTGCCAGCAACGACGTTACCTACGAGCAGTACTTC,CASNDVTYEQYF
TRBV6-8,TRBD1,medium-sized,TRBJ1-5,TGTGCCAGCAGAGCCGGGACAGGGGATAGCAATCAGCCCCAGCATTTT,CASRAGTGDSNQPQHF
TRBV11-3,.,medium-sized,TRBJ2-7,TGTGCCAGCAGCCCCGGTACCCTCCTCTCCTACGAGCAGTACTTC,CASSPGTLLSYEQYF
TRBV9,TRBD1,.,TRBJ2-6,TGTGCCAGCAGCGCCCCACAGGGGGTTGGGGCCAACGTCCTGACTTTC,CASSAPQGVGANVLTF
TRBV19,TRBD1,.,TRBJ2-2,TGTGCCAGTAGCCTGGTGACAGGGATGAACACCGGGGAGCTGTTTTTT,CASSLVTGMNTGELFF
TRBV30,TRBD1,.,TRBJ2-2,TGTGCCTGGAGTAGCAAGGGGGCCGACACCGGGGAGCTGTTTTTT,CAWSSKGADTGELFF
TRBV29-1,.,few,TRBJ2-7,TGCAGCGTTGAACGGGGGAGAGAACCCTACGAGCAGTACTTC,CSVERGREPYEQYF
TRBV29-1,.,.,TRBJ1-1,TGCAGCGCCTATGGGGGGAACACTGAAGCTTTCTTT,CSAYGGNTEAFF
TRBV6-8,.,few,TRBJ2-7,TGTGCCAGCAGCGAGACTCGGGGCCAGTTCTCCTACGAGCAGTACTTC,CASSETRGQFSYEQYF
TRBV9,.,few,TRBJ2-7,TGTGCCAGCAGCTTAGGAGGGTTGATCAGCGAGCAGTACTTC,CASSLGGLISEQYF
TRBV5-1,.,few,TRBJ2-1,TGCGCCAGCAGCTTGGAGGGATTCTCCTACAATGAGCAGTTCTTC,CASSLEGFSYNEQFF
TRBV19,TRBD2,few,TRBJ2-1,TGTGCCAGTAGAGGCCGACTAGCGGGAGAAAAGGATGAGCAGTTCTTC,CASRGRLAGEKDEQFF
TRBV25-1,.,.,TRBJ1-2,TGTGCCAGCAGCTCCGCAGGAAACTATGGCTACACCTTC,CASSSAGNYGYTF
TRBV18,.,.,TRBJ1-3,TGTGCCAGCTCACCGGGGTCCCTAAACACCATATATTTT,CASSPGSLNTIYF
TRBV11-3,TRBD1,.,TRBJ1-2,TGTGCCAGCAGCCAAATCCCGCAAAAAGAGACAGGGAATGGCTACACCTTC,CASSQIPQKETGNGYTF
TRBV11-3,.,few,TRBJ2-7,TGTGCCAGCAGCCCCGACAGGAGCTCCTACGAGCAGTACTTC,CASSPDRSSYEQYF
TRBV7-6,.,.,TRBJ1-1,TGTGCCAGCAGCTTGGATCTGATGAACACTGAAGCTTTCTTT,CASSLDLMNTEAFF
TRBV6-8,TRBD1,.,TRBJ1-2,TGTGCCATCTGGGGGGACAGAACTATGGGCTACACCTTC,CAIWGDRTMGYTF
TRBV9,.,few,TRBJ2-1,TGTGCCAGCAGCGTCACCCGGGGAAATGAGCAGTTCTTC,CASSVTRGNEQFF
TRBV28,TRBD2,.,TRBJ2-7,TGTGCCAGCAGTTTTAGGGGACTAGCGGGAACACGTGAGCAGTACTTC,CASSFRGLAGTREQYF